Listed below are T cell receptor beta chains from one sample, sequenced in a study of blood T cell repertoires in COVID-19. TCRdb keeps only in-frame clones here, not all; method: immunoSEQ multiplex PCR. The sample yields 220,000 or so clones, around 89% seen once. Material for sequencing was PBMCs or T cells enriched from blood (not recorded which). These receptors were taken from a woman aged 18-29 years in a cohort exposed to, infected with or recovered from COVID-19 (not recorded which). Both conserved end residues are part of each CDR3. D genes are given only for firm matches. Part of the rows lack a size; the others show once, few, many or a class for expanded clones.

- TRBJ2-2 TRBV5-1 - TGCGCCAGCAGCTTGGAACGTGGTAGCGTAACGACCGGGGAGCTGTTTTTT CASSLERGSVTTGELFF
- TRBJ1-3 TRBV7-9 - TGTGCCAGCAGCTCCCGGGGGGGCGCTGGAAACACCATATATTTT CASSSRGGAGNTIYF
- TRBJ1-1 TRBV28 - TGTATCGCAGGGGCGGGGGACACTGAAGCTTTCTTT CIAGAGDTEAFF
- TRBJ1-1 TRBV6-5 - TGTGCCAGCAGTTACTCGTACAACATGAACACTGAAGCTTTCTTT CASSYSYNMNTEAFF
few TRBJ1-3 TRBV30 - TGTGCCTGGAGTGTATCAGGGGGAAACACCATATATTTT CAWSVSGGNTIYF
few TRBJ1-2 TRBV4-1 - TGCGCCAGCAGCCGGGAACAGGGATCTAACTATGGCTACACCTTC CASSREQGSNYGYTF
- TRBJ2-7 TRBV24-1 TRBD1 TGTGCCACCAGTGATCCACAGGGGCTCGAGCAGTACTTC CATSDPQGLEQYF
- TRBJ2-3 TRBV5-1 TRBD2 TGCGCCAGCAGCTTGGGGACTAGCGGGGTTAGCACAGATACGCAGTATTTT CASSLGTSGVSTDTQYF
- TRBJ1-1 TRBV5-1 TRBD1 TGCGCCAGCAGCATAGGACAGGAGAACACTGAAGCTTTCTTT CASSIGQENTEAFF
- TRBJ2-2 TRBV6-5 - TGTGCCAGCAGTTCAGGGGGGAGTCGGCACACCGGGGAGCTGTTTTTT CASSSGGSRHTGELFF
- TRBJ2-7 TRBV5-6 TRBD1 TGTGCCAGCAGCCTGCTCCAGGGGGCGTTAGCCTACGAGCAGTACTTC CASSLLQGALAYEQYF
- TRBJ2-7 TRBV15 TRBD2 TGTGCCACCAGCAGAGATGGGACTAGCGGGGGGTCGGAGCAGTACTTC CATSRDGTSGGSEQYF
- TRBJ2-1 TRBV5-1 - TGCGCCAGCAGCCTATTAGTCTCCGATGAGCAGTTCTTC CASSLLVSDEQFF
- TRBJ2-3 TRBV6-1 TRBD2 TGTGCCAGCAGTGAGTATTTTAGCGGGCCATCGCAGGATACGCAGTATTTT CASSEYFSGPSQDTQYF
once TRBJ1-5 TRBV20-1 TRBD1 TGCAGTGCTAGTGGACAGGGGGATCAGCCCCAGCATTTT CSASGQGDQPQHF
- TRBJ2-1 TRBV11-3 TRBD2 TGTGCCAGCAGCTCCCTCGGGACTAGCGGCAATGAGCAGTTCTTC CASSSLGTSGNEQFF
- TRBJ1-5 TRBV28 TRBD1 TGTGCCAGCAGTTCTCCCGGACAGGGTAATCAGCCCCAGCATTTT CASSSPGQGNQPQHF
- TRBJ2-7 TRBV10-2 - TGCGCCAGCAGTGAGTCTAAAGGGAGCGAGCAGTACTTC CASSESKGSEQYF